The clone carrying this TCR beta chain has ten or more counts. This sample was included in a study of prognosis after radiotherapy for stage I lung cancer. J gave up 7 bases and V 4 bases, and 12 bases lay outside the gene matches. The CDR3 extends over 15 amino acids. Germline CDR1 reads SGHRS; CDR2 reads YFSETQ. Amplicons of TCR beta CDR3 were generated from genomic DNA by two-round multiplex PCR. Primers targeting each individual TRBV and TRBJ gene were applied in first-round PCR. In TCRdb, the multiplex PCR reads were re-called with MiXCR into one record per CDR3 protein. The sample records tens of thousands of distinct CDR3 sequences, 30% to 35% being singletons.

This receptor was taken from a donor aged 50 or older with non-small cell lung cancer. The specimen was PBMCs, collected before or after stereotactic body radiation therapy (not recorded which). This rearrangement joins TRBV5-1 to TRBJ1-1; 8 nucleotides line up with TRBD1. The CDR3 protein is CASSIGQGGGLEAFF. CDR3 DNA sequence: TGCGCCAGCAGCATTGGACAGGGCGGGGGACTTGAAGCTTTCTTT. Complete variable domain (other parts from reference TRBV5-1 and TRBJ1-1): KAGVTQTPRYLIKTRGQQVTLSCSPISGHRSVSWYQQTPGQGLQFLFEYFSETQRNKGNFPGRFSGRQFSNSRSEMNVSTLELGDSALYLCASSIGQGGGLEAFFGQGTRLTVV.